The 13 T cell receptor beta chains reported below all come from one sample, sequenced in a study of shared clonotypes between healthy human individuals. The repertoire was sequenced with immunoSEQ multiplex PCR; TCRdb's copy has only in-frame clones and lacks some. The table includes a few hundred thousand clones, roughly 85% detected once. Input material: PBMCs. The receptors were gathered from a woman between 40 and 50 years old in good health. Some clones in this sample may be carry-over from other donors' samples.

The chain joins TRBV2 to TRBJ1-1; D is unresolved. Trimming removed 5 bases at V and 1 base at J, with 8 bases between. Germline V gives CDR1 SNHLY, CDR2 FYNNEI. This CDR3 contains 13 residues. The CDR3 sequence: CASSLQQNTEAFF. CDR3 nucleotide sequence: TGTGCCAGCAGTCTACAGCAGAACACTGAAGCTTTCTTT.

A single count supports this clone. This chain uses TRBV10-3 with TRBJ1-1; perhaps TRBD1 as D (5 bases). V shed 3 bases and J shed 3 bases, with 20 bases lying between them. The CDR3 is made up of 17 amino acids. Per germline, CDR1 ENHRY and CDR2 SYGVKD. CDR3 sequence reads: CAISDGGRGRMDTEAFF. DNA for the CDR3: TGTGCCATCAGTGACGGGGGTAGGGGTAGGATGGACACTGAAGCTTTCTTT.

This rearrangement joins TRBV4-1 to TRBJ2-3, with a possible D match to TRBD2 (6 bases). This CDR3 contains 18 residues. With 1 base removed from V and 5 bases from J, the gap between germline ends came to 22 bases. Germline-derived CDR1 and CDR2 are MGHRA and YSYEKL. CDR3: CASSQVPLGSKKGDTQYF. The CDR3 region has the DNA TGCGCCAGCAGCCAAGTCCCCCTCGGGAGCAAAAAGGGAGATACGCAGTATTTT.

J is TRBJ2-5 and V is TRBV9; D possibly corresponds to TRBD2 (5 bases). The CDR3 contains 14 residues. CDR1 is SGDLS, CDR2 YYNGEE, per germline. Trimming shortened V by 0 bases and J by 0 bases, and 6 bases separated the two germline ends. CDR3 DNA sequence: TGTGCCAGCAGCGTAGCCGGGGACCAAGAGACCCAGTACTTC. As protein: CASSVAGDQETQYF.

The rearrangement links TRBV21-1 to TRBJ1-1. TRBV21-1 is tagged as a pseudogene. The CDR3 extends over 16 amino acids. The CDR3 DNA follows: TGTGCCAGCAGCAACCTCAGGGTAGGAGGGAACACTGAAGCTTTCTTT. It is translated as CASSNLRVGGNTEAFF.

This clone was observed a few times. This chain connects TRBV6-5 to TRBJ1-3; D remains unclear. Between the trimmed V and J ends, which lost 0 bases and 6 bases, there was a span of 12 bases. Germline V CDR1 and CDR2: MNHEY, SVGAGI. The length of the CDR3 is 15 residues. CDR3 sequence (DNA): TGTGCCAGCAGTTACTCGAGGGATCCAGCAAACACCATATATTTT. Translation: CASSYSRDPANTIYF.

This clone has more than one count but fewer than ten. V gene TRBV5-1 combines with J gene TRBJ1-4; no clear D. The germline V gene has CDR1 SGHRS and CDR2 YFSETQ. The V end was cut by 2 bases, the J end by 4 bases, with 6 bases between. CDR3 length: 13 amino acids. The CDR3 protein is CASSFNSNEKLFF. In DNA form, the CDR3 reads TGCGCCAGCAGCTTCAACAGTAATGAAAAACTGTTTTTT. The full variable domain, its missing parts supplied by reference TRBV5-1 and TRBJ1-4, is KAGVTQTPRYLIKTRGQQVTLSCSPISGHRSVSWYQQTPGQGLQFLFEYFSETQRNKGNFPGRFSGRQFSNSRSEMNVSTLELGDSALYLCASSFNSNEKLFFGSGTQLSVL.

This chain links TRBV7-9 with TRBJ2-7; 7 nucleotides agree with TRBD1. The CDR3 extends over 17 amino acids. CDR1 SEHNR and CDR2 FQNEAQ come from the germline V gene (reference sequence). V lost 4 bases and J lost 2; bases outside the gene matches: 14. CDR3 DNA sequence: TGTGCCAGCAGCTCCCCGCAGGACAGGCCATCCCCCTACGAGCAGTACTTC. This translates into CASSSPQDRPSPYEQYF.

The chain recombines TRBV5-1 with TRBJ2-1; the match to TRBD2 covers 7 bases. The J segment lost 7 bases and the V segment lost 0 bases, leaving 13 bases of the junction unmatched. This CDR3 has 17 amino acids. CDR1 is SGHRS and CDR2 is YFSETQ in the germline V gene. The DNA for the CDR3 is TGCGCCAGCAGCTTGGTCGTTGGGGGGAGGGCCGGAAATGAGCAGTTCTTC. Protein product: CASSLVVGGRAGNEQFF. Filled out from reference TRBV5-1 and TRBJ2-1, the complete variable domain reads KAGVTQTPRYLIKTRGQQVTLSCSPISGHRSVSWYQQTPGQGLQFLFEYFSETQRNKGNFPGRFSGRQFSNSRSEMNVSTLELGDSALYLCASSLVVGGRAGNEQFFGPGTRLTVL.

The chain links TRBV5-1 to TRBJ2-2; TRBD2 is a possible D gene (6 bases). The germline V gene encodes CDR1 SGHRS and CDR2 YFSETQ. Trimming stripped 2 bases from V and 2 bases from J, with 10 bases between. The CDR3 has 15 amino acids. CDR3 protein: CASSLREVNTGELFF. The CDR3 coding sequence is TGCGCCAGCAGCTTAAGGGAGGTAAACACCGGGGAGCTGTTTTTT.

This sequence joins TRBV30 and TRBJ2-1; tentatively, D is TRBD2 (6 bases). The CDR3 is made up of 17 amino acids. V was shortened by 0 bases and J by 0 bases, with 15 bases between the two germline ends. CDR1 is GTSNPN, CDR2 SVGIG, per germline (reference sequence). The CDR3 coding sequence is TGTGCCTGGAGTGTACGAACGGGCGGGATCTCCTACAATGAGCAGTTCTTC. Encoded protein: CAWSVRTGGISYNEQFF.

This rearrangement joins TRBV7-2 to TRBJ2-7; 7 nucleotides line up with TRBD1. Trimming at V came to 5 bases and at J to 4 bases, leaving 8 bases not matched to a gene. CDR3 size: 14 residues. In germline, CDR1 is SGHTA, CDR2 FQGNSA. CDR3 sequence: CASSPKDRLYEQYF. For the CDR3, the DNA is TGTGCCAGCAGCCCTAAGGACAGGCTGTACGAGCAGTACTTC.

The genes are TRBV10-2 and TRBJ1-4, with D hard to call. The CDR3 runs to 12 residues. Germline CDR1 is WSHSY and CDR2 is SAAADI. The V gene lost 3 bases and the J gene lost 5 bases, with 4 bases spanning the gap. The CDR3 protein is CASSDTNEKLFF. The CDR3 DNA reads TGCGCCAGCAGTGACACCAATGAAAAACTGTTTTTT.